A selection of T cell receptor beta chains follows, all from one sample in a study of cytomegalovirus exposure and HLA in healthy donors. Measured with immunoSEQ multiplex PCR; TCRdb has only the in-frame clones, and not every one. The top ten hold 3.1% of the sample, which has more than 110,000 clones, 70% to 80% seen once. Input material: PBMCs. These TCRs come from a female donor in good health and CMV-seronegative. Both conserved end residues are part of each CDR3. The D gene is left open where the match is weak. Rows may omit the clone size; those that give it use once, few, many or a size class.

D	V	J	size	CDR3	DNA
NA	TRBV28	TRBJ1-2	few	CASSLKAGLSYTF	TGTGCCAGCAGTTTAAAGGCAGGGCTAAGCTACACCTTC
NA	TRBV19	TRBJ1-6	NA	CASQQGTYRNSPLHF	TGTGCCAGTCAACAGGGAACTTATCGTAATTCACCCCTCCACTTT
TRBD1	TRBV10-2	TRBJ2-7	few	CASSALAGTADYEQYF	TGCGCCAGCAGCGCCCTGGCCGGGACAGCTGACTACGAGCAGTACTTC
NA	TRBV2	TRBJ1-1	NA	CASSPTGFTEAFF	TGTGCCAGCAGTCCTACAGGGTTCACTGAAGCTTTCTTT
NA	TRBV30	TRBJ2-5	NA	CAWSRGQETQYF	TGTGCCTGGAGCCGGGGCCAAGAGACCCAGTACTTC
NA	TRBV4-3	TRBJ2-5	NA	CASSKSRDQGETQYF	TGCGCCAGCAGCAAAAGTCGGGACCAGGGGGAGACCCAGTACTTC
TRBD1	TRBV6-4	TRBJ1-1	NA	CASSDSRQGLAEAFF	TGTGCCAGCAGTGACTCAAGACAGGGTCTTGCTGAAGCTTTCTTT
NA	TRBV6-5	TRBJ2-1	NA	CASSPLREIFNEQFF	TGTGCCAGCAGCCCACTCCGGGAAATCTTCAATGAGCAGTTCTTC
TRBD2	TRBV7-2	TRBJ2-5	NA	CASSTPRGGRETQYF	TGTGCCAGCAGCACCCCCCGGGGGGGACGAGAGACCCAGTACTTC
TRBD2	TRBV14	TRBJ2-1	NA	CASSLWREYNSYNEQFF	TGTGCCAGCAGCCTCTGGCGGGAGTACAACTCCTACAATGAGCAGTTCTTC
NA	TRBV6-1	TRBJ2-7	few	CASSVSGTYYEQYF	TGTGCCAGCAGTGTTAGTGGGACTTATTACGAGCAGTACTTC
TRBD2	TRBV25-1	TRBJ2-1	NA	CASTAGGYNEQFF	TGTGCCAGCACAGCGGGAGGCTACAATGAGCAGTTCTTC
TRBD1	TRBV4-1	TRBJ2-7	NA	CASSQEPGTGAYEQYF	TGCGCCAGCAGCCAAGAACCCGGGACAGGAGCCTACGAGCAGTACTTC
NA	TRBV6-1	TRBJ2-3	NA	CASSLYSDTQYF	TGTGCCAGCAGTCTCTACTCAGATACGCAGTATTTT
NA	TRBV19	TRBJ1-1	NA	CASIAGGNTEAFF	TGTGCCAGTATAGCCGGTGGTAACACTGAAGCTTTCTTT
TRBD2	TRBV4-1	TRBJ2-3	NA	CASSQDVPGGATDTQYF	TGCGCCAGCAGCCAAGATGTCCCGGGAGGAGCCACAGATACGCAGTATTTT
TRBD2	TRBV5-1	TRBJ2-3	few	CASSLGTSSDTDTQYF	TGCGCCAGCAGCTTGGGGACTAGCAGCGACACAGATACGCAGTATTTT
NA	TRBV10-3	TRBJ2-1	NA	CAISEGGPSSYNEQFF	TGTGCCATCAGTGAGGGGGGCCCCAGCTCCTACAATGAGCAGTTCTTC
NA	TRBV5-6	TRBJ1-5	NA	CASSLALSSNQPQHF	TGTGCCAGCAGCTTGGCACTCTCTAGCAATCAGCCCCAGCATTTT
TRBD2	TRBV9	TRBJ2-1	NA	CASSASSGRYNEQFF	TGTGCCAGCAGCGCCTCTAGCGGGAGATACAATGAGCAGTTCTTC
TRBD1	TRBV29-1	TRBJ1-2	NA	CSVDRQGSGYTF	TGCAGCGTTGACCGACAGGGCAGTGGCTACACCTTC
TRBD1	TRBV7-2	TRBJ1-1	NA	CASSPVAGQYTEAFF	TGTGCCAGCAGCCCGGTGGCGGGACAGTACACTGAAGCTTTCTTT
TRBD2	TRBV5-6	TRBJ2-1	NA	CASSFLAGRGYNEQFF	TGTGCCAGCAGCTTCCTAGCGGGAAGGGGCTACAATGAGCAGTTCTTC
NA	TRBV5-6	TRBJ2-6	NA	CASSYADTSGANVLTF	TGTGCCAGCAGCTATGCGGACACCTCTGGGGCCAACGTCCTGACTTTC
TRBD1	TRBV7-9	TRBJ2-7	NA	CASSSDRGYSYEQYF	TGTGCCAGCAGCTCGGACAGGGGCTACTCCTACGAGCAGTACTTC
TRBD1	TRBV5-3	TRBJ1-3	NA	CARRWDRPSSGNTIYF	TGTGCCAGAAGATGGGACAGACCCTCCTCTGGAAACACCATATATTTT
NA	TRBV5-6	TRBJ2-2	NA	CASSLLGTEGSGELFF	TGTGCCAGCAGCTTATTGGGGACTGAGGGAAGCGGGGAGCTGTTTTTT
NA	TRBV5-1	TRBJ2-5	NA	CASSLGSGETQYF	TGCGCCAGCAGCTTAGGCTCCGGGGAGACCCAGTACTTC
NA	TRBV10-1	TRBJ2-7	NA	CAGVGVPPRRYF	TGCGCCGGGGTAGGGGTGCCCCCCCGACGGTACTTC
NA	TRBV12-5	TRBJ2-5	NA	CASGPGGGSGETQYF	TGTGCTAGTGGCCCTGGGGGGGGCTCTGGGGAGACCCAGTACTTC
TRBD2	TRBV7-8	TRBJ2-7	NA	CASSGSGRFPYEQYF	TGTGCCAGCAGCGGGAGCGGGAGGTTCCCCTACGAGCAGTACTTC
TRBD1	TRBV2	TRBJ1-1	NA	CAGIGQGRVTEAFF	TGTGCCGGGATAGGACAGGGAAGGGTCACTGAAGCTTTCTTT